A selection of T cell receptor beta chains follows, all from one sample in a study of cytomegalovirus exposure and HLA in healthy donors. Sequencing used immunoSEQ multiplex PCR; TCRdb keeps in-frame clones, though not all of them. This table has about 130,000 clones, 80% to 90% appearing once. Material for sequencing was PBMCs. The source is a woman aged 18 to 35 in good health and CMV-seropositive. Each CDR3 is given with its conserved first and last residue. A D gene is named only where the DNA matches it firmly. Clone sizes are given selectively: once, few, many, or a class where the clone is expanded.

>TRBJ2-7|-|13|TRBV27|-
CASSFSGSYEQYF
TGTGCCAGCAGTTTTAGCGGCTCCTACGAGCAGTACTTC
>TRBJ2-7|-|15|TRBV4-1|-
CASSPVGGAPYEQYF
TGCGCCAGCAGCCCGGTAGGTGGGGCACCCTACGAGCAGTACTTC
>TRBJ1-1|once|10|TRBV6-1|-
CASSEYVAFF
TGTGCCAGCAGTGAATATGTAGCTTTCTTT
>TRBJ2-1|-|14|TRBV6-1|TRBD1
CASSVTGERNEQFF
TGTGCCAGCAGTGTCACAGGGGAGAGGAATGAGCAGTTCTTC
>TRBJ2-2|once|13|TRBV10-1|-
CASSGGGTGELFF
TGCGCCAGCAGCGGGGGTGGCACCGGGGAGCTGTTTTTT
>TRBJ2-2|-|12|TRBV9|-
CASSGRTGELFF
TGTGCCAGCAGCGGGAGAACCGGGGAGCTGTTTTTT
>TRBJ1-4|-|11|TRBV29-1|TRBD1
CSVHQGAVLFF
TGCAGCGTGCATCAGGGGGCTGTCCTGTTTTTT
>TRBJ2-5|-|14|TRBV5-1|-
CASSPEVGQETQYF
TGCGCCAGCAGCCCCGAGGTTGGTCAAGAGACCCAGTACTTC
>TRBJ1-5|-|12|TRBV29-1|-
CSVSYSNQPQHF
TGCAGCGTTAGCTACAGCAATCAGCCCCAGCATTTT
>TRBJ2-3|once|13|TRBV10-2|TRBD2
CASQRESTDTQYF
TGCGCCAGCCAGCGGGAGTCCACAGATACGCAGTATTTT
>TRBJ2-2|-|17|TRBV7-9|TRBD2
CASSPNTAGGHTGELFF
TGTGCCAGCAGCCCAAATACCGCGGGGGGGCACACCGGGGAGCTGTTTTTT
>TRBJ1-5|few|14|TRBV19|-
CASREFNSNQPQHF
TGTGCCAGTAGGGAGTTTAATAGCAATCAGCCCCAGCATTTT
>TRBJ1-1|few|14|TRBV6-1|TRBD1
CAGDIGTGNTEAFF
TGTGCCGGGGACATCGGGACAGGAAACACTGAAGCTTTCTTT
>TRBJ2-1|-|18|TRBV10-3|TRBD2
CAITSRGTSGGEVDEQFF
TGTGCCATCACCTCCCGAGGGACTAGCGGGGGGGAGGTCGATGAGCAGTTCTTC
>TRBJ1-1|once|13|TRBV7-6|-
CASSANRDTEAFF
TGTGCCAGCAGCGCTAACCGGGACACTGAAGCTTTCTTT
>TRBJ2-1|-|14|TRBV6-4|TRBD1
CASSDSWTGAEQFF
TGTGCCAGCAGTGACTCGTGGACAGGGGCTGAGCAGTTCTTC